This passage covers 26 T cell receptor beta chains from one sample sequenced in a study of low-dose radiotherapy and immunotherapy resistance in tumors. Time point of the sample: after trial treatment. The treatment: LDRT plus nivolumab, ipilimumab, low-dose cyclophosphamide and aspirin (RACIN trial). TRAV- and TRBV-specific primers were used for first-strand cDNA, which covered alpha and beta chains. TCRs were put through 15 to 25 PCR cycles of amplification with Phusion. A constant-region primer and the V-primer adapter served as the primer pair. MiXCR, applied by TCRdb to the reads, yields one record per CDR3 protein. The sample includes nearly 60,000 distinct CDR3 sequences, about 25% of them seen just once. The sequences come from PBMCs, collected after low-dose radiotherapy plus immunotherapy. The receptors shown here come from a male donor with prostate cancer.

V is TRBV20-1 and J is TRBJ2-5; 10 bases are shared with TRBD1. CDR1 and CDR2 (germline): DFQATT, SNEGSKA (reference sequence). The CDR3 extends over 15 amino acids. V gave up 4 bases and J gave up 1 base; unmatched junction bases: 6. CDR3 residues: CSAKGTGVPQETQYF. CDR3 nucleotides: TGCAGTGCTAAGGGGACAGGGGTACCCCAAGAGACCCAGTACTTC.

This sequence joins TRBV18 and TRBJ2-7; D is unclear. The CDR3 sequence is 14 residues long. Germline values: CDR1 KGHSH, CDR2 LQKENI. Deletions cut 3 bases from V and 6 bases from J, with 15 bases between. Here the CDR3 reads CASSPRPTSGEQYF. The CDR3 DNA sequence: TGTGCCAGCTCACCCAGACCGACATCCGGCGAGCAGTACTTC.

Details on this clonotype: This likely came from a read error, as a far larger clone is one base away. This sequence joins TRBV7-8 and TRBJ2-5; weak D call: TRBD1 (5 bases). The germline V gene has CDR1 SGHVS and CDR2 FQNEAQ. This CDR3 is 15 amino acids long. V was cut by 0 bases and J by 5 bases, with 13 bases left in between. The CDR3 protein is CASSLAFGAWETQYF. CDR3 in DNA: TGTGCCAGCAGCTTAGCTTTTGGGGCGTGGGAGACCCAGTACTTC.

This clonotype occurred many times. The V call is TRBV28, the J call TRBJ2-6, with D perhaps matching TRBD1 or TRBD2 (5 bases each). This CDR3 region has 18 residues. Germline V gene data show CDR1 as MDHEN and CDR2 as SYDVKM. V lost 6 bases to trimming and J lost 0 bases, with 18 bases between them. The CDR3 DNA reads TGTGCCAGCAGGCCGGGACCCCTAACCCTCTCTGGGGCCAACGTCCTGACTTTC. Its translation is CASRPGPLTLSGANVLTF.

This clonotype has a count of ten or more. This chain links TRBV4-3 with TRBJ1-3; D is unclear. With 2 bases removed from V and 0 bases from J, the gap between germline ends came to 5 bases. This CDR3 spans 14 amino acids. The germline CDR1 and CDR2 sequences are LGHNA and YSLEER. The CDR3 bases are TGCGCCAGCAGCCAATCCGGCTCTGGAAACACCATATATTTT. Translating gives CASSQSGSGNTIYF.

The chain combines TRBV15 with TRBJ2-7, with 10 bases lining up with TRBD2. J lost 6 bases, V lost 0 bases, and 8 bases had no gene match. Germline V gene sequence: CDR1 LNHNV, CDR2 YYDKDF (reference sequence). This CDR3 region has 16 residues. The CDR3 region has the DNA TGTGCCACCAGCAGAGAGGGGCTAGCGGGAGTAGGCGAGCAGTACTTC. This codes for CATSREGLAGVGEQYF.

The table lists this clonotype with a few counts. CDR3 protein: CASSYSGITGGRETQYF. CDR3 DNA sequence: TGTGCCAGCAGTTACTCCGGCATTACGGGGGGTCGGGAGACCCAGTACTTC. The chain has TRBV6-1 and TRBJ2-5; 7 bases line up with TRBD2. This CDR3 is 17 amino acids long. Germline CDR1 is MNHNS and CDR2 is SASEGT. The V gene end was trimmed by 5 bases and the J gene end by 5 bases; junction bases not matched to a gene: 17.

The sample holds many counts of this clonotype. The chain joins TRBV29-1 to TRBJ1-2, with TRBD1 identical over 11 bases. CDR1 is SQVTM, CDR2 ANQGSEA, per germline. Trimming at V came to 7 bases and at J to 6 bases, leaving 1 base not matched to a gene. The CDR3 spans 11 residues. The CDR3 sequence: CSEGQGDGYTF. The CDR3 nucleotides read TGCAGCGAGGGACAGGGGGATGGCTACACCTTC. The entire variable domain, with the rest obtained from reference TRBV29-1 and TRBJ1-2, is as follows: SAVISQKPSRDICQRGTSLTIQCQVDSQVTMMFWYRQQPGQSLTLIATANQGSEATYESGFVIDKFPISRPNLTFSTLTVSNMSPEDSSIYLCSEGQGDGYTFGSGTRLTVV.

This clonotype has at least ten counts. The J gene is TRBJ2-2, the V gene TRBV9, with TRBD1 identical over 7 bases. Germline lookup yields CDR1 SGDLS and CDR2 YYNGEE. This CDR3 contains 13 residues. V lost 3 bases and J lost 9; bases outside the gene matches: 5. The CDR3 region has the DNA TGTGCCAGCAGCGGACAGGGTTTCCGGGAGCTGTTTTTT. Translating it yields CASSGQGFRELFF. Variable domain in full (rest from reference TRBV9 and TRBJ2-2): DSGVTQTPKHLITATGQRVTLRCSPRSGDLSVYWYQQSLDQGLQFLIQYYNGEERAKGNILERFSAQQFPDLHSELNLSSLELGDSALYFCASSGQGFRELFFGEGSRLTVL.

This clonotype came up many times. The genes are TRBV19 and TRBJ2-5; 10 nucleotides match TRBD1. The CDR3 loop spans 16 amino acids. Germline CDR1 LNHDA, CDR2 SQIVND (reference sequence). With V trimmed by 5 bases and J by 5 bases, 11 bases remained unmatched. CDR3 sequence (DNA): TGTGCCAGTAGTCCATTGGGACAGGGGATCGGGGAGACCCAGTACTTC. Amino acid sequence: CASSPLGQGIGETQYF.

Ten or more counts support this clonotype. V and J are TRBV5-8 and TRBJ1-1; D unclear. This CDR3 region has 14 residues. V was trimmed by 0 bases and J by 0 bases, leaving 6 bases between them. Germline CDR1 SGHTS, CDR2 YDEGEE. The DNA of the CDR3 is TGTGCCAGCAGCTTGGGTCAGGTGAACACTGAAGCTTTCTTT. This gives the protein CASSLGQVNTEAFF.

This clonotype showed up just a few times. A far larger clone is a single base away, which makes a read error likely. V usage is TRBV7-9 and J usage is TRBJ2-5; weak D call: TRBD2 (7 bases). Per germline, CDR1 SEHNR and CDR2 FQNEAQ (reference sequence). The CDR3 runs 17 residues. V lost 5 bases and J 11 bases, leaving 30 bases between the germline ends. The CDR3 DNA reads TGTGCCAGCAGCCCTCGGGGGGCCGCTGGTTCCTACAATGAGCAGTACTTC. Translation: CASSPRGAAGSYNEQYF.

As to this clonotype: The CDR3 does not end in the conserved phenylalanine or tryptophan, so this is likely a read error. The V call is TRBV11-2, the J call TRBJ2-5, with 12 bases matching TRBD1. The CDR3 sequence is 16 residues long. The V gene end was trimmed by 4 bases and the J gene end by 6 bases; junction bases not matched to a gene: 9. Germline V lookup: CDR1 SGHAT, CDR2 FQNNGV. CDR3 in DNA: TGTGCCAGCAGCTCCCCGGGACAGGGGGCTGTAAAGACCCAGTACTAC. Its protein product is CASSSPGQGAVKTQYY.

This clonotype occurred many times. The chain has TRBV4-2 and TRBJ1-2; weak D call: TRBD1 (6 bases). CDR3 length: 16 amino acids. V was trimmed by 3 bases and J by 3 bases, leaving 17 bases between them. Germline CDR1 and CDR2: LGHNA and YNFKEQ. The DNA of the CDR3 is TGTGCCAGCAGCCAGGGACCCACAGGGAGAGACTATGGCTACACCTTC. Amino acid sequence: CASSQGPTGRDYGYTF.

The chain couples TRBV19 to TRBJ2-5; TRBD2 matches at 10 bases. The junction had 6 bases not matched to a gene; V was cut back by 6 bases and J by 2 bases. From germline, CDR1 is LNHDA and CDR2 SQIVND (reference sequence). This CDR3 contains 15 residues. CDR3 protein: CASSRGLAVQETQYF. DNA of the CDR3: TGTGCCAGTAGCAGAGGACTAGCGGTACAAGAGACCCAGTACTTC.

This clonotype was seen repeatedly, ten times or more. The J gene is TRBJ2-7, the V gene TRBV7-3; 9 bases are a match to TRBD1. The J segment lost 2 bases and the V segment lost 4 bases, leaving 3 bases of the junction unmatched. The CDR3 is made up of 14 amino acids. The germline V gene has CDR1 SGHTA and CDR2 FQGTGA. The CDR3 protein is CASSSYRGPYEQYF. In DNA form, the CDR3 reads TGTGCCAGCAGCTCCTACAGGGGGCCCTACGAGCAGTACTTC.

V usage is TRBV5-1 and J usage is TRBJ2-1; 11 bases are shared with TRBD2. Germline V CDR1 and CDR2: SGHRS, YFSETQ. The CDR3 consists of 15 residues. The V and J ends lost 4 bases and 3 bases, in that order; junction bases with no gene match: 3. The CDR3 DNA is TGCGCCAGCAGCCTTAGCGGGAGGGGCTACAATGAGCAGTTCTTC. This translates into CASSLSGRGYNEQFF.

This clonotype was observed at least ten times. The rearrangement links TRBV30 to TRBJ2-5, with TRBD2 as a possible D gene (5 bases). The CDR3 has 13 residues. Germline V gives CDR1 GTSNPN, CDR2 SVGIG (reference sequence). V was clipped by 4 bases and J by 2 bases, with 11 bases between them. The CDR3 region has the DNA TGTGCCTGGACGCGGGTTTTACAAGAGACCCAGTACTTC. Translation: CAWTRVLQETQYF. The variable domain in full, with the rest retrieved from reference TRBV30 and TRBJ2-5, is SQTIHQWPATLVQPVGSPLSLECTVEGTSNPNLYWYRQAAGRGLQLLFYSVGIGQISSEVPQNLSASRPQDRQFILSSKKLLLSDSGFYLCAWTRVLQETQYFGPGTRLLVL.

J is TRBJ2-7 and V is TRBV28; D is possibly TRBD2 (6 bases). Per germline, CDR1 MDHEN and CDR2 SYDVKM. The CDR3 has 14 amino acids. The V gene lost 7 bases and the J gene lost 0 bases, with 13 bases spanning the gap. CDR3 sequence (DNA): TGTGCCAGCACCTCGCGGAGGGGCTCCTACGAGCAGTACTTC. Its translation is CASTSRRGSYEQYF.

This clonotype came up many times. CDR3 DNA sequence: TGCAGTGCGACGCCCGGGACACATACCTACGAGCAGTACTTC. Translated: CSATPGTHTYEQYF. The V gene is TRBV20-1, the J gene TRBJ2-7; the D gene is possibly TRBD1 (6 bases). In germline, CDR1 is DFQATT, CDR2 SNEGSKA (reference sequence). V was pared by 6 bases and J by 2 bases, with 17 bases between. The CDR3 totals 14 residues.

This clonotype showed up just a few times. This CDR3 is CASSLVIYEQYF. CDR3 coding DNA: TGTGCCAGCAGCTTGGTTATCTACGAGCAGTACTTC. The rearrangement links TRBV7-2 to TRBJ2-7; D is undetermined. Germline-derived CDR1 and CDR2 are SGHTA and FQGNSA. Trimming pared 3 bases from V and 3 bases from J, leaving 6 bases between. This CDR3 is 12 amino acids long.

This clonotype occurred many times. CDR3 protein: CAWSPGAYSNQPQHF. The CDR3 coding sequence is TGTGCCTGGAGCCCCGGGGCCTATAGCAATCAGCCCCAGCATTTT. The chain joins TRBV30 to TRBJ1-5; a possible D gene is TRBD1 (5 bases). V dropped 3 bases and J dropped 0 bases, with 12 bases sitting between them. The CDR3 extends over 15 amino acids. Germline values: CDR1 GTSNPN, CDR2 SVGIG (reference sequence). The whole variable domain, remainder taken from reference TRBV30 and TRBJ1-5, is SQTIHQWPATLVQPVGSPLSLECTVEGTSNPNLYWYRQAAGRGLQLLFYSVGIGQISSEVPQNLSASRPQDRQFILSSKKLLLSDSGFYLCAWSPGAYSNQPQHFGDGTRLSIL.

As to this clonotype: At one end the junction does not follow the germline gene, possibly because of a read error. The rearrangement uses TRBV28 and TRBJ1-5, with D maybe TRBD1 (5 bases). Germline CDR1 and CDR2: MDHEN and SYDVKM. CDR3 size: 18 residues. This chain's CDR3 is CASSYHGGGVYSNQSQHF. CDR3 DNA: TGTGCCAGCAGCTACCACGGGGGGGGGGTGTATAGCAATCAGTCCCAGCATTTT.

The chain uses TRBV29-1 and TRBJ2-2; D perhaps matches TRBD2 (7 bases). The CDR3 is 15 residues long. V gave up 8 bases and J gave up 0 bases, with 16 bases separating them. Germline V gene lookup returns CDR1 SQVTM and CDR2 ANQGSEA. CDR3 bases: TGCAGCTCACGAGGGGGGGACACGAACACCGGGGAGCTGTTTTTT. Encoded protein: CSSRGGDTNTGELFF.

This clonotype was observed at least ten times. J is TRBJ1-4 and V is TRBV11-2, with 9 bases fitting TRBD1. V dropped 1 base and J dropped 6; count of bases not matched to a gene: 9. Germline V gene sequence: CDR1 SGHAT, CDR2 FQNNGV. The CDR3 is made up of 17 amino acids. The CDR3 bases are TGTGCCAGCAGCTTAGGCACTCACAGGGGGCGGCATGAAAAACTGTTTTTT. This translates into CASSLGTHRGRHEKLFF.

This clonotype was seen repeatedly, ten times or more. This chain links TRBV9 with TRBJ1-4, with D perhaps TRBD1 (6 bases). Trimming cost V 0 bases and J 8 bases, with 14 bases left between them. Per the germline V gene, CDR1 is SGDLS and CDR2 is YYNGEE. The CDR3 has 15 residues. The CDR3 loop reads CASSVDGTPGEKLFF. DNA of the CDR3: TGTGCCAGCAGCGTAGATGGGACACCGGGGGAAAAACTGTTTTTT. Drawing the rest from reference TRBV9 and TRBJ1-4, the complete variable domain is DSGVTQTPKHLITATGQRVTLRCSPRSGDLSVYWYQQSLDQGLQFLIQYYNGEERAKGNILERFSAQQFPDLHSELNLSSLELGDSALYFCASSVDGTPGEKLFFGSGTQLSVL.